What follows is one TCR beta chain and its context. Its antigen is as yet unknown. Everyone who donated was a healthy bone marrow donor. Use of 60 Vbeta and 13 Jbeta primers characterized the PCR. Sequenced by immunoSEQ multiplex PCR; TCRdb stores in-frame clones only, minus some. In the table there are approximately 110,000 clones, less than 80% of which are singletons. The data stem from a study of cytomegalovirus exposure and HLA in healthy donors. Notes on the study in general: A highly shared variant cluster was judged a likely technical artifact. At a 0.05 false discovery rate, a later analysis found over 15,000 TCR beta sequences to be associated with HLA alleles. Follow-up analysis found HLA locus-dependent TCR association rates, highest for DRB1 and lowest for HLA-C.

Material: PBMCs. The clonotype comes from a woman under 40 in good health and CMV-seronegative.

The CDR3 nucleotides are TGTGCCATCAGTGACCCTAGCGGGAGGGCCTACGAGCAGTACTTC. Its protein product is CAISDPSGRAYEQYF. The chain has TRBV10-3 and TRBJ2-7; 12 positions agree with TRBD2. The CDR3 spans 15 residues. The ends lost 3 bases at V and 2 bases at J; junction bases unmatched: 2. Germline V CDR1 and CDR2: ENHRY, SYGVKD.